A single sample is the source of the 3 T cell receptor beta chains below, sequenced in a study of identical twins. TCRdb ran MiXCR on the 5' RACE reads and lists one entry per CDR3 protein. This repertoire shows some 660,000 distinct CDR3 sequences, approximately 9% found once; its top ten account for 0.8% to 1%. These data were also filed under a second study, of yellow fever vaccine responses in identical twins.

Sequenced: PBMCs. All receptors derive from a woman between 18 and 30 years old in good health.

The rearrangement links TRBV4-1 to TRBJ2-7; TRBD2 is a possible D gene (6 bases). Germline CDR1 is MGHRA and CDR2 is YSYEKL. Trimming took off 0 bases at V and 2 bases at J, with 11 bases between the two ends. CDR3 length equals 15 residues. As DNA, the CDR3 is TGCGCCAGCAGCCAAGATCTCTGGGGGGCCTACGAGCAGTACTTC. Its translation: CASSQDLWGAYEQYF.

The chain combines TRBV29-1 with TRBJ2-3; TRBD1 is a possible D gene (6 bases). CDR1 and CDR2 (germline): SQVTM, ANQGSEA. V lost 4 bases to trimming and J lost 7 bases, with 15 bases between them. The CDR3 contains 13 residues. In nucleotides, the CDR3 is TGCAGCGTTGTACGGCAGGGGCAGAATACGCAGTATTTT. The encoded protein is CSVVRQGQNTQYF.

The chain recombines TRBV7-2 with TRBJ1-1; tentatively, D is TRBD1 (6 bases). The CDR3 is 12 residues long. Germline V gene data show CDR1 as SGHTA and CDR2 as FQGNSA. Trimming left V 0 bases short and J 10 bases short, with 9 bases between. The CDR3 region is CASSLAFRGAFF. In DNA, the CDR3 is TGTGCCAGCAGCTTAGCGTTCAGGGGAGCTTTCTTT.